This record covers a single T cell receptor (beta chain). Its specificity is unknown. The data were produced by immunoSEQ multiplex PCR, yet TCRdb's version contains in-frame clones alone and is incomplete. The repertoire holds millions of clones, with about 93% as singletons. Only CD45RO-negative cells positively selected for CCR7 counted as naive CD8 cells, so terminally differentiated effector memory CD45RA+ cells were excluded. Between the trimmed V and J ends, which lost 3 bases and 5 bases, there was a span of 13 bases. This CDR3 spans 14 amino acids. In germline, CDR1 is LNHDA, CDR2 SQIVND (reference sequence). These data come from a study of shared clonotypes between healthy human individuals. Study findings and constraints: Generation probability values for non-shared clonotypes were lower than those for clonotypes shared by all four donors. Only blood samples were collected, and tissue repertoires likely differ.

The specimen was naive CD8+ T cells from PBMCs. The rearrangement uses TRBV19 and TRBJ2-5; D is undetermined. This TCR came from a man aged 18 to 29 in good health. Some clones in this sample may be carry-over from other donors' samples. CDR3 sequence: CASSIRLMWETQYF. CDR3 DNA: TGTGCCAGTAGTATCCGGCTTATGTGGGAGACCCAGTACTTC.